Shown below are 29 T cell receptor beta chains from a single sample sequenced in a study of beta chain features in type 1 diabetes (dated by TCRdb to between 2018 and 2020). Study-wide conclusions, independent of this receptor: A moderate but significant shortening of TCRB CDR3 length was observed in type 1 diabetes patients in all four CD4+ subsets.

The method was the immunoSEQ multiplex PCR assay. The High Capacity cDNA Reverse Transcription Kit was used to reverse transcribe all of the isolated RNA, meaning that expressed TCRB transcripts were what got sequenced. TCRdb took this table from immuneACCESS and kept in-frame rearrangements with V and J called. Such tables lack part of the clones; where checked against another copy, unresolved V genes explain under half of the gap, and the rest is unexplained. The sample yields around 710,000 clones; 9.5% to 15% were counted once. The ten largest make up 0.09% to 0.15% of the sample. No antigen has been assigned to these receptors. Input material: naive CD4+ T cells from blood. The cell subset or site label for this specimen denotes: true naive CD4+ T cells. The receptors come from a man between 25 and 39 years old with type 1 diabetes.

As concerns this clone: The identical CDR3 is also encoded by other nucleotide sequences in the sample. The chain joins TRBV5-1 to TRBJ2-1; the match to TRBD2 covers 11 bases. This CDR3 spans 15 amino acids. Unmatched junction bases numbered 1, after V lost 0 bases and J lost 5 bases. Germline CDR1 reads SGHRS; CDR2 reads YFSETQ. CDR3 region: CASSLVAGGNNEQFF. The CDR3 DNA is TGCGCCAGCAGCTTGGTAGCGGGGGGGAACAATGAGCAGTTCTTC.

The rearrangement uses TRBV6-5 and TRBJ1-2; D perhaps matches TRBD1 (5 bases). V shed 6 bases and J shed 4 bases, with 18 bases lying between them. Looked up from germline, CDR1 is MNHEY and CDR2 is SVGAGI. The length of the CDR3 is 15 residues. CDR3 region: CASRADSPGGYGYTF. In nucleotides, the CDR3 is TGTGCCAGCAGAGCAGACAGTCCAGGAGGCTATGGCTACACCTTC.

The chain has TRBV7-9 and TRBJ2-1; perhaps D is TRBD1 or TRBD2 (5 bases each). V lost 5 bases, J lost 10 bases, and 18 bases lay in between. The CDR3 runs to 14 residues. From germline, CDR1 is SEHNR and CDR2 FQNEAQ (reference sequence). The DNA for the CDR3 is TGTGCCAGCAGCCTTGTACGAGGGGTAATAGAGCAGTTCTTC. Translating it yields CASSLVRGVIEQFF. Full variable domain (rest looked up from reference TRBV7-9 and TRBJ2-1): DTGVSQNPRHKITKRGQNVTFRCDPISEHNRLYWYRQTLGQGPEFLTYFQNEAQLEKSRLLSDRFSAERPKGSFSTLEIQRTEQGDSAMYLCASSLVRGVIEQFFGPGTRLTVL.

The V call is TRBV10-1, the J call TRBJ2-7; weak D call: TRBD1 (5 bases). This CDR3 is 16 amino acids long. Trimming took off 1 base at V and 2 bases at J, with 15 bases between the two ends. Germline V CDR1 and CDR2: WNHNN, SYGVQD (reference sequence). The CDR3 loop is CASSEYPGKGAYEQYF. Here the CDR3 DNA reads TGCGCCAGCAGTGAGTATCCAGGGAAAGGCGCCTACGAGCAGTACTTC.

The table lists this clone with a few counts. The chain uses TRBV7-8 and TRBJ2-7; perhaps TRBD2 as D (6 bases). Germline V gene data show CDR1 as SGHVS and CDR2 as FQNEAQ. This CDR3 has 13 amino acids. The V and J ends lost 3 bases and 5 bases respectively, with 11 bases between them. The CDR3 DNA follows: TGTGCCAGCAGCTTTGCGGGGACCCACGAGCAGTACTTC. Its protein product is CASSFAGTHEQYF. Complete variable domain (other parts from reference TRBV7-8 and TRBJ2-7): GAGVSQSPRYKVAKRGQDVALRCDPISGHVSLFWYQQALGQGPEFLTYFQNEAQLDKSGLPSDRFFAERPEGSVSTLKIQRTQQEDSAVYLCASSFAGTHEQYFGPGTRLTVT.

This clone was observed a few times. The chain employs TRBV4-3 and TRBJ2-1; 7 bases are a match to TRBD1. Trimming took 2 bases from V and 7 from J; bases not matched to a gene: 11. CDR1 LGHNA and CDR2 YSLEER come from the germline V gene. The CDR3 is 16 residues long. The CDR3 nucleotides are TGCGCCAGCAGCCAATTGACAGGGCTCCAAGGTAATGAGCAGTTCTTC. Its translation: CASSQLTGLQGNEQFF.

V gene TRBV18 combines with J gene TRBJ1-5, with D possibly matching TRBD1 (5 bases). From germline, CDR1 is KGHSH and CDR2 LQKENI. V lost 0 bases, J lost 2 bases, and 11 bases lay in between. The CDR3 is made up of 16 amino acids. The CDR3 bases are TGTGCCAGCTCACCACCGGGGCAGAGTGGCAATCAGCCCCAGCATTTT. Translation gives CASSPPGQSGNQPQHF.

The chain links TRBV29-1 to TRBJ1-1, with 7 bases aligning to TRBD1. V was pared by 6 bases and J by 0 bases, with 10 bases of the junction left unmatched. CDR1 and CDR2 from the germline V gene are SQVTM and ANQGSEA. The CDR3 is 15 residues long. CDR3 sequence reads: CSVLRGQSMNTEAFF. Here the CDR3 DNA reads TGCAGCGTCCTGAGGGGACAGTCCATGAACACTGAAGCTTTCTTT.

This clone occurred a few times. The chain employs TRBV27 and TRBJ2-5; D unresolved. This CDR3 spans 13 amino acids. Germline V gene lookup returns CDR1 MNHEY and CDR2 SMNVEV (reference sequence). The V end was cut by 6 bases, the J end by 5 bases, with 13 bases between. CDR3 nucleotide sequence: TGTGCCAGCAGGCTGATGGGTGTGGAGACCCAGTACTTC. Encoded protein: CASRLMGVETQYF.

The chain has TRBV6-6 and TRBJ1-3, with D uncertain. Looked up from germline, CDR1 is MNHNY and CDR2 is SVGAGI (reference sequence). The CDR3 contains 16 residues. V was pared by 0 bases and J by 4 bases, with 13 bases between. The CDR3 DNA sequence: TGTGCCAGCAGTTACTCGCGATTGGGTACGGGAAACACCATATATTTT. Its protein is CASSYSRLGTGNTIYF.

The V gene is TRBV25-1, the J gene TRBJ1-6, with no clear D. CDR3 length: 15 residues. V lost 1 base to trimming and J lost 10 bases, with 14 bases between them. The germline gives CDR1 MGHDK, CDR2 SYGVNS. The CDR3 DNA reads TGTGCCAGCAGTGAATCTGCGGCCCCTGGATCACCCCTCCACTTT. Protein: CASSESAAPGSPLHF.

The V call is TRBV7-2, the J call TRBJ1-3, with 9 bases that match TRBD1. This CDR3 region has 17 residues. The trim removed 4 bases at V and 3 bases at J, leaving 10 bases unmatched. The V gene's germline CDR1 is SGHTA and CDR2 FQGNSA. CDR3 in DNA: TGTGCCAGCAGCTCCTCCGTAGGGACAGGGTTTGGAAACACCATATATTTT. The encoded protein is CASSSSVGTGFGNTIYF.

The V gene is TRBV6-5, the J gene TRBJ1-5; no firm D call. The germline V gene has CDR1 MNHEY and CDR2 SVGAGI. Trimming took 8 bases from V and 2 from J, leaving 13 bases between them. CDR3 length equals 14 residues. CDR3 sequence (DNA): TGTGCCAGCGGGCCCCGTAGGGGCAATCAGCCCCAGCATTTT. Encoded protein: CASGPRRGNQPQHF.

This chain uses TRBV9 with TRBJ2-2; tentatively, D is TRBD2 (5 bases). V lost 4 bases to trimming and J lost 6 bases, with 16 bases between them. The germline CDR1 and CDR2 sequences are SGDLS and YYNGEE. The CDR3 loop spans 15 amino acids. Here the CDR3 reads CASSTRSSGAGELFF. Here the CDR3 DNA reads TGTGCCAGCAGCACAAGAAGCTCCGGGGCCGGGGAGCTGTTTTTT.

This chain uses TRBV30 with TRBJ1-4; D is ambiguous. Per germline, CDR1 GTSNPN and CDR2 SVGIG (reference sequence). Trimming removed 0 bases at V and 8 bases at J, with 10 bases between. This CDR3 is built from 13 residues. The CDR3 sequence is CAWSVIGEEKLFF. CDR3 nucleotides: TGTGCCTGGAGTGTAATCGGTGAAGAAAAACTGTTTTTT.

This clone was seen only a few times. The genes are TRBV7-9 and TRBJ1-2; 8 bases line up with TRBD1. The CDR3 is made up of 14 amino acids. Germline lookup yields CDR1 SEHNR and CDR2 FQNEAQ (reference sequence). V shed 6 bases, J shed 8 bases, and the junction held 11 bases outside the gene matches. The CDR3, as DNA: TGTGCCAGCAGTTTTACAGGACAGGGTGGAGGCTACACCTTC. Its translation: CASSFTGQGGGYTF.

The rearrangement links TRBV5-1 to TRBJ2-1; D may match TRBD1 or TRBD2 (5 bases each). CDR3 length: 15 residues. Germline-derived CDR1 and CDR2 are SGHRS and YFSETQ. V was clipped by 1 base and J by 3 bases, with 11 bases between them. CDR3 nucleotide sequence: TGCGCCAGCAGCTTGTCCCGGGACCGCTACAATGAGCAGTTCTTC. It yields the protein CASSLSRDRYNEQFF.

The chain couples TRBV28 to TRBJ2-5; 7 nucleotides agree with TRBD2. The V segment lost 5 bases and the J segment 2 bases; nucleotides outside the gene matches: 5. This CDR3 has 14 amino acids. CDR1 and CDR2 (germline): MDHEN, SYDVKM. The CDR3: CASSGAGAQETQYF. The CDR3 DNA sequence: TGTGCCAGCAGTGGGGCGGGAGCACAAGAGACCCAGTACTTC.

This clone was recorded a few times. V is TRBV11-2 and J is TRBJ2-7; D is unclear. Germline CDR1 is SGHAT and CDR2 is FQNNGV. The V and J ends lost 5 bases and 12 bases respectively, with 17 bases between them. The CDR3 loop spans 12 amino acids. In DNA form, the CDR3 reads TGTGCCAGCAGCCCACCGGGTAGTTCCGGGTACTTC. As protein: CASSPPGSSGYF.

The chain carries TRBV5-8 and TRBJ2-1, with D maybe TRBD2 (5 bases). The CDR3 loop spans 13 amino acids. V lost 4 bases to trimming and J lost 8 bases, with 13 bases between them. Germline CDR1 SGHTS, CDR2 YDEGEE. The CDR3 is CASSPLAAYEQFF. CDR3 in DNA: TGTGCCAGCAGCCCGCTAGCAGCGTATGAGCAGTTCTTC.

This clone has a handful of counts. This sequence joins TRBV7-2 and TRBJ2-1; D unclear. Germline V gives CDR1 SGHTA, CDR2 FQGNSA. Trimming stripped 2 bases from V and 2 bases from J, with 16 bases between. There are 17 residues in the CDR3. This CDR3 reads CASSLLGSALTYNEQFF. CDR3 in DNA: TGTGCCAGCAGCTTACTAGGGTCGGCCCTCACCTACAATGAGCAGTTCTTC.

A remark on this clone: The sample holds other DNA sequences that translate to the same CDR3. The chain combines TRBV28 with TRBJ2-2; D unresolved. Trimming stripped 3 bases from V and 1 base from J, with 3 bases between. Per germline, CDR1 MDHEN and CDR2 SYDVKM. The CDR3 contains 13 residues. The CDR3 nucleotides are TGTGCCAGCAGTTTGGGGAACACCGGGGAGCTGTTTTTT. Translation gives CASSLGNTGELFF.

This clone was observed a few times. The chain combines TRBV28 with TRBJ1-2; D possibly corresponds to TRBD1 (6 bases). Looked up from germline, CDR1 is MDHEN and CDR2 is SYDVKM. The V and J ends lost 6 bases and 0 bases respectively, with 14 bases between them. This CDR3 comprises 15 residues. The CDR3 is CASSFSQGANYGYTF. CDR3 DNA sequence: TGTGCCAGCAGCTTCTCACAGGGAGCTAACTATGGCTACACCTTC.

This clone has a handful of counts. The chain carries TRBV7-9 and TRBJ1-2, with D perhaps TRBD1 (5 bases). Trimming took 4 bases from V and 6 from J, leaving 18 bases between them. Germline V lookup: CDR1 SEHNR, CDR2 FQNEAQ (reference sequence). The CDR3 sequence is 15 residues long. Here the CDR3 reads CASSSQGTFGDGYTF. CDR3 nucleotide sequence: TGTGCCAGCAGCTCGCAGGGAACATTCGGGGATGGCTACACCTTC.

This clone was seen a handful of times. A read error is possible here, since a much larger clone lies one base away. The chain links TRBV2 to TRBJ2-5, with D unresolved. V was pared by 5 bases and J by 1 base, with 2 bases between. Germline loops: CDR1 SNHLY, CDR2 FYNNEI. The CDR3 extends over 11 amino acids. The CDR3 spells CASSFQETQYF. In nucleotides, the CDR3 is TGTGCCAGCAGTTTCCAAGAGACCCAGTACTTC.

This clone has more than one count but fewer than ten. V gene TRBV4-3 combines with J gene TRBJ2-7; 7 bases agree with TRBD1. From germline, CDR1 is LGHNA and CDR2 YSLEER. The CDR3 spans 16 residues. Germline trimming cut 0 bases from V and 2 bases from J; bases unmatched to any gene: 7. CDR3 coding DNA: TGCGCCAGCAGCCAAGACCCCGGGACAGCCGCCTACGAGCAGTACTTC. Protein: CASSQDPGTAAYEQYF.

This clone has more than one count but fewer than ten. V and J are TRBV29-1 and TRBJ2-5, with 8 bases aligning to TRBD2. From germline, CDR1 is SQVTM and CDR2 ANQGSEA. V shed 6 bases and J 2 bases; nucleotides not matched to a gene: 5. The CDR3 covers 13 residues. CDR3 loop: CSVGGAGQETQYF. The CDR3, as DNA: TGCAGCGTCGGGGGGGCAGGTCAAGAGACCCAGTACTTC. The full variable domain, its missing parts supplied by reference TRBV29-1 and TRBJ2-5, is SAVISQKPSRDICQRGTSLTIQCQVDSQVTMMFWYRQQPGQSLTLIATANQGSEATYESGFVIDKFPISRPNLTFSTLTVSNMSPEDSSIYLCSVGGAGQETQYFGPGTRLLVL.

The J gene is TRBJ2-7, the V gene TRBV11-1; D may be TRBD2 (6 bases). The germline V and J ends were trimmed by 2 bases and 3 bases, with 17 bases remaining between them. Germline assignment: CDR1 SGHAT and CDR2 FQDESV (reference sequence). CDR3 length: 16 residues. The CDR3 here is CASSLTVGLSGYEQYF. Written as DNA, the CDR3 is TGTGCCAGCAGCTTAACAGTGGGGCTTAGCGGCTACGAGCAGTACTTC. Full variable domain (outside the CDR3, taken from reference TRBV11-1 and TRBJ2-7): EAEVAQSPRYKITEKSQAVAFWCDPISGHATLYWYRQILGQGPELLVQFQDESVVDDSQLPKDRFSAERLKGVDSTLKIQPAELGDSAMYLCASSLTVGLSGYEQYFGPGTRLTVT.

This clone was counted between two and nine times. The chain carries TRBV18 and TRBJ2-1; D unresolved. Germline V gene sequence: CDR1 KGHSH, CDR2 LQKENI. Trimming cost V 3 bases and J 0 bases, with 9 bases left between them. The length of the CDR3 is 15 residues. This CDR3 reads CASSPIYSSYNEQFF. In DNA form, the CDR3 reads TGTGCCAGCTCACCCATCTATAGCTCCTACAATGAGCAGTTCTTC. The full variable domain, its missing parts supplied by reference TRBV18 and TRBJ2-1, is NAGVMQNPRHLVRRRGQEARLRCSPMKGHSHVYWYRQLPEEGLKFMVYLQKENIIDESGMPKERFSAEFPKEGPSILRIQQVVRGDSAAYFCASSPIYSSYNEQFFGPGTRLTVL.